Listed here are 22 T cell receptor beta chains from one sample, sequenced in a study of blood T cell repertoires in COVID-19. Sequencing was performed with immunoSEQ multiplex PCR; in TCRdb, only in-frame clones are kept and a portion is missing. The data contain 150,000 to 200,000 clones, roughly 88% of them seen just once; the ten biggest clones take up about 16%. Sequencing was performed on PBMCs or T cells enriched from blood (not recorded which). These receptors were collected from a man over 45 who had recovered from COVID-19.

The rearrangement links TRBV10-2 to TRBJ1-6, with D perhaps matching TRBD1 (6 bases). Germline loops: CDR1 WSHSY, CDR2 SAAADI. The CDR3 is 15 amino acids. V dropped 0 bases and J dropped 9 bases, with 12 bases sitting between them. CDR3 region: CASSESSGGVSPLHF. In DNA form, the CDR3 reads TGCGCCAGCAGTGAGTCGAGTGGGGGCGTTTCACCCCTCCACTTT.

The CDR3 region has the DNA TGTGCCAGTAGTCCCGCCACGTCAGGGGGTCTTTCAGCTGAAGCTTTCTTT. Translation: CASSPATSGGLSAEAFF. The V gene is TRBV19, the J gene TRBJ1-1; 7 positions agree with TRBD1. V lost 5 bases, J lost 6 bases, and 18 bases stayed unmatched. CDR1 and CDR2 from the germline V gene are LNHDA and SQIVND (reference sequence). This CDR3 comprises 17 residues.

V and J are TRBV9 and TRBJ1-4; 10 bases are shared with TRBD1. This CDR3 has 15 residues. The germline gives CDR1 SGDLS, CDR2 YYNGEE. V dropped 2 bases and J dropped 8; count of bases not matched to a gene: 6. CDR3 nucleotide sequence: TGTGCCAGCAGCGTCGCGGGACAGGGGAGAGAAAAACTGTTTTTT. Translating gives CASSVAGQGREKLFF.

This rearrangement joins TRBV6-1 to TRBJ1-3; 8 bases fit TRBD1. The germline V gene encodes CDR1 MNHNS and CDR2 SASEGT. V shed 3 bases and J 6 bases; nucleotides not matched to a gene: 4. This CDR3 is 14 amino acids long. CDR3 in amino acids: CASSDGQGVNTIYF. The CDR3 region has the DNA TGTGCCAGCAGTGACGGACAGGGCGTAAACACCATATATTTT.

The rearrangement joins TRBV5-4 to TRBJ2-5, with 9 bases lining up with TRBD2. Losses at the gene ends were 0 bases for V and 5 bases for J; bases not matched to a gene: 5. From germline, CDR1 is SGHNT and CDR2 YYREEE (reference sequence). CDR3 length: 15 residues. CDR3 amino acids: CASSLVGTSRETQYF. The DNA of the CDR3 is TGTGCCAGCAGCTTGGTAGGGACTAGCCGTGAGACCCAGTACTTC.

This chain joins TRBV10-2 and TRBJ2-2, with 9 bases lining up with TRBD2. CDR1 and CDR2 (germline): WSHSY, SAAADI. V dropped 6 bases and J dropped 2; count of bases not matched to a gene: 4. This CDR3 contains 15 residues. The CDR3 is CASRIAGANTGELFF. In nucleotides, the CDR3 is TGCGCCAGCAGAATAGCGGGGGCCAACACCGGGGAGCTGTTTTTT.

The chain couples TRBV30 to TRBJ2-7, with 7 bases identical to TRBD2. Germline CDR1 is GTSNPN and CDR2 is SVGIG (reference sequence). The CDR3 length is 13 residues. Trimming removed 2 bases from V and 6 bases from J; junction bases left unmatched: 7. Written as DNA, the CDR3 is TGTGCCTGGAGTTGGGGGAGGGGCCGCGAGCAGTACTTC. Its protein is CAWSWGRGREQYF.

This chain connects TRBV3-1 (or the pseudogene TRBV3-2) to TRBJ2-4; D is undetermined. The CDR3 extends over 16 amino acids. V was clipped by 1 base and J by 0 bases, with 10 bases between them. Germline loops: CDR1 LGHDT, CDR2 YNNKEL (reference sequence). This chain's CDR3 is CASSQGGVLAKNIQYF. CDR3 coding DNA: TGTGCCAGCAGCCAAGGAGGCGTACTAGCCAAAAACATTCAGTACTTC.

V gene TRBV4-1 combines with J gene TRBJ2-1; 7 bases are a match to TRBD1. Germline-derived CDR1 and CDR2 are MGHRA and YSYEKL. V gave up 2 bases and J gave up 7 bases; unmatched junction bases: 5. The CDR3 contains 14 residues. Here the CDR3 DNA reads TGCGCCAGCAGCCAAACACTCAGGGGGAATGAGCAGTTCTTC. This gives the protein CASSQTLRGNEQFF.

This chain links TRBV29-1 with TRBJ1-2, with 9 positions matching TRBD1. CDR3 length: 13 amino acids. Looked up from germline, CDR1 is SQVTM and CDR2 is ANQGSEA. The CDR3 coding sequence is TGCCTAGTCGGCGGACAGGGGTTGGCGGGCTACACCTTC. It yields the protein CLVGGQGLAGYTF.

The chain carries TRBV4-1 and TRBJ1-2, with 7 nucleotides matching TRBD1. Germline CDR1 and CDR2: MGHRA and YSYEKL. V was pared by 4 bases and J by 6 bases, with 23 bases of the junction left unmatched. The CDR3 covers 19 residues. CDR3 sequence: CASSPTLTRQGQRRDGYTF. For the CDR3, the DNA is TGCGCCAGCAGCCCGACACTCACCCGACAGGGACAAAGGAGAGATGGCTACACCTTC.

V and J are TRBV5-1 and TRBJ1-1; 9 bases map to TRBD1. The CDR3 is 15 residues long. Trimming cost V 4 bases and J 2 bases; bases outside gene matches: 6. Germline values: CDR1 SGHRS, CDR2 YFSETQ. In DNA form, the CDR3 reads TGCGCCAGCAGCGGCATACAGGGGGCTAACACTGAAGCTTTCTTT. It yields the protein CASSGIQGANTEAFF.

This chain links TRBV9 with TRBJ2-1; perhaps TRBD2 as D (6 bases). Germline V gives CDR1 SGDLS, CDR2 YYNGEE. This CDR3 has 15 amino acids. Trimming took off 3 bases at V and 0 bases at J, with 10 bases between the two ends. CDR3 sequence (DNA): TGTGCCAGCAGCGCTGGGGGGAGCTCCTACAATGAGCAGTTCTTC. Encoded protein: CASSAGGSSYNEQFF.

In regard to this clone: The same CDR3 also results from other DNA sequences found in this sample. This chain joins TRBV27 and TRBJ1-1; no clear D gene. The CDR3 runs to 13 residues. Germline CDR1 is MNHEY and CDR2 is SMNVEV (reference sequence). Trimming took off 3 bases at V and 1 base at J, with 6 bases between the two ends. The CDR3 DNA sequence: TGTGCCAGCAGTTTTTCTCGGAACACTGAAGCTTTCTTT. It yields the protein CASSFSRNTEAFF.

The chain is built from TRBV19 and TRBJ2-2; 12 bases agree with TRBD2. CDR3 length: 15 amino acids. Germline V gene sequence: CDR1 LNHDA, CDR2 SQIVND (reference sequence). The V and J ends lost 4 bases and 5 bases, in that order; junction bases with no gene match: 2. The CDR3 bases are TGTGCCAGTAGTACCGGACTAGCGGGGACCGGGGAGCTGTTTTTT. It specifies CASSTGLAGTGELFF.

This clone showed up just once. The CDR3 protein is CASSLGGLEAFF. Here the CDR3 DNA reads TGTGCCAGCTCCCTCGGTGGACTGGAAGCTTTCTTT. The chain uses TRBV18 and TRBJ1-1; D is uncertain. The CDR3 extends over 12 amino acids. Germline V gives CDR1 KGHSH, CDR2 LQKENI. The germline V and J ends were trimmed by 6 bases and 8 bases, with 13 bases remaining between them.

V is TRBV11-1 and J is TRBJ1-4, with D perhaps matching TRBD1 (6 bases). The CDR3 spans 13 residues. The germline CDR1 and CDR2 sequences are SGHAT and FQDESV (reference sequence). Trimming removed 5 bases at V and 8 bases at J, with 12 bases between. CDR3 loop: CASSPGTREKLFF. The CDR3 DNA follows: TGTGCCAGCAGCCCCGGGACAAGAGAAAAACTGTTTTTT.

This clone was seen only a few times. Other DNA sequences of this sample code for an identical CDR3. This CDR3 reads CASSYRGRDTEAFF. The CDR3 region has the DNA TGTGCCAGCAGTTACAGGGGTAGGGACACTGAAGCTTTCTTT. V usage is TRBV6-5 and J usage is TRBJ1-1; maybe TRBD1 (5 bases). There are 14 residues in the CDR3. V was pared by 2 bases and J by 3 bases, with 10 bases between. Germline CDR1 MNHEY, CDR2 SVGAGI.

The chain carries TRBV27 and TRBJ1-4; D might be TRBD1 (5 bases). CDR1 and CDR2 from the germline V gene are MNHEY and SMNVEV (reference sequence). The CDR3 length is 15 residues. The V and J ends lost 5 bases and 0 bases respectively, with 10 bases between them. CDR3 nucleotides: TGTGCCAGCAGTGAGTTCAGGGCAACTAATGAAAAACTGTTTTTT. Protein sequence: CASSEFRATNEKLFF. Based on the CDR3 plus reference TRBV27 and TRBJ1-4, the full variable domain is EAQVTQNPRYLITVTGKKLTVTCSQNMNHEYMSWYRQDPGLGLRQIYYSMNVEVTDKGDVPEGYKVSRKEKRNFPLILESPSPNQTSLYFCASSEFRATNEKLFFGSGTQLSVL.

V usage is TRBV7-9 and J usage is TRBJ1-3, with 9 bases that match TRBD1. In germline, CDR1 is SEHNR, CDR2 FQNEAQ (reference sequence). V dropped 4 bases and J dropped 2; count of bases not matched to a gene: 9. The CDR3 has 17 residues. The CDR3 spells CASSSGQGKDPGNTIYF. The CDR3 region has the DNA TGTGCCAGCAGCTCGGGACAGGGCAAAGATCCTGGAAACACCATATATTTT.

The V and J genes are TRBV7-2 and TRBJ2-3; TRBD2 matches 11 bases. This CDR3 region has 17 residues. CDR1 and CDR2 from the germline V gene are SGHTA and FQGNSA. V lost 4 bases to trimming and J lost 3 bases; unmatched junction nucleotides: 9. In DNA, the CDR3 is TGTGCCAGCAGCTCTAGCGGGGGGATGCTAGGGACAGATACGCAGTATTTT. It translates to CASSSSGGMLGTDTQYF. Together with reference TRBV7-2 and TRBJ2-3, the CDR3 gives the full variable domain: GAGVSQSPSNKVTEKGKDVELRCDPISGHTALYWYRQSLGQGLEFLIYFQGNSAPDKSGLPSDRFSAERTGGSVSTLTIQRTQQEDSAVYLCASSSSGGMLGTDTQYFGPGTRLTVL.

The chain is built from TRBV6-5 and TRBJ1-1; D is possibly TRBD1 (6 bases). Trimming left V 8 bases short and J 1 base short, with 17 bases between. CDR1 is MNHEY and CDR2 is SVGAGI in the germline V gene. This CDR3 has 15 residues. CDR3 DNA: TGTGCCAGCTATGCCGCGGACAGACCGAACACTGAAGCTTTCTTT. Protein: CASYAADRPNTEAFF.